These 19 T cell receptor beta chains were all obtained from the same sample, sequenced in a study of radiation and T cells in renal cell carcinoma. Described time point: blood 4 weeks post-SBRT, at nephrectomy. As for treatment: 15 Gy SBRT to primary tumor, nephrectomy 4 weeks later. Data came from immunoSEQ multiplex PCR; TCRdb stores just in-frame clones and leaves some out. The table records about 77,000 clones, roughly 85% of them present only once. The sample here was blood, taken from a patient whose treatment included radiotherapy and nephrectomy. These receptors all stem from a woman aged 60-70 years with renal cell carcinoma.

The chain is built from TRBV19 and TRBJ1-3; D remains unclear. The CDR3 spans 13 residues. Deletions cut 3 bases from V and 4 bases from J, with 7 bases between. Germline CDR1 LNHDA, CDR2 SQIVND (reference sequence). The CDR3 DNA sequence: TGTGCCAGTAGTATTCGCCAGGGAAACACCATATATTTT. Its translation is CASSIRQGNTIYF. The entire variable domain, with the rest obtained from reference TRBV19 and TRBJ1-3, is as follows: DGGITQSPKYLFRKEGQNVTLSCEQNLNHDAMYWYRQDPGQGLRLIYYSQIVNDFQKGDIAEGYSVSREKKESFPLTVTSAQKNPTAFYLCASSIRQGNTIYFGEGSWLTVV.

V and J are TRBV15 and TRBJ1-6; D might be TRBD1 (5 bases). The V gene's germline CDR1 is LNHNV and CDR2 YYDKDF (reference sequence). The germline V and J ends were trimmed by 0 bases and 9 bases, with 12 bases remaining between them. This CDR3 has 15 amino acids. In DNA form, the CDR3 reads TGTGCCACCAGCAGAGATTTTGGGGGGGGTTCACCCCTCCACTTT. Protein: CATSRDFGGGSPLHF.

This clone was detected only once. This chain connects TRBV28 to TRBJ2-7; D possibly corresponds to TRBD1 (5 bases). The CDR3 totals 15 residues. Germline CDR1 MDHEN, CDR2 SYDVKM. V was trimmed by 7 bases and J by 4 bases, leaving 20 bases between them. The DNA for the CDR3 is TGTGCCAGCACCCCAGGGTTAGGAACCAGTTACGAGCAGTACTTC. This translates into CASTPGLGTSYEQYF.

This clone was seen more than once but under ten times. The rearrangement uses TRBV5-4 and TRBJ1-6; D not certain. Germline CDR1 is SGHNT and CDR2 is YYREEE (reference sequence). V lost 7 bases to trimming and J lost 0 bases, with 5 bases between them. This CDR3 region has 13 residues. CDR3 coding DNA: TGTGCCAGCCGGGTCTCCTATAATTCACCCCTCCACTTT. Protein sequence: CASRVSYNSPLHF.

V is TRBV27 and J is TRBJ2-7, with a possible D match to TRBD1 (5 bases). Germline CDR1 MNHEY, CDR2 SMNVEV (reference sequence). The CDR3 sequence is 12 residues long. Trimming stripped 4 bases from V and 3 bases from J, with 7 bases between. The CDR3 region is CASSSQGYEQYF. The CDR3 nucleotides read TGTGCCAGCAGTTCCCAGGGCTACGAGCAGTACTTC.

This rearrangement joins TRBV9 to TRBJ1-1; D is perhaps TRBD1 (5 bases). The CDR3 covers 14 residues. Trimming took 3 bases from V and 1 from J, leaving 10 bases between them. Germline V gives CDR1 SGDLS, CDR2 YYNGEE. In DNA form, the CDR3 reads TGTGCCAGCAGCGGCTTCAGGGAGAACACTGAAGCTTTCTTT. Its translation: CASSGFRENTEAFF. The full variable domain, its missing parts supplied by reference TRBV9 and TRBJ1-1, is DSGVTQTPKHLITATGQRVTLRCSPRSGDLSVYWYQQSLDQGLQFLIQYYNGEERAKGNILERFSAQQFPDLHSELNLSSLELGDSALYFCASSGFRENTEAFFGQGTRLTVV.

This clone was detected only once. This chain connects TRBV21-1 to TRBJ1-1; the DNA was not used to check the table's D call, TRBD1. TRBV21-1 is a documented pseudogene. The CDR3 has 17 amino acids. CDR3 bases: TGTGCCAGCAGCAAAGAGGGGCAGACCGAACTGAACACTGAAGCTTTCTTT. As protein: CASSKEGQTELNTEAFF.

V gene TRBV4-1 combines with J gene TRBJ1-6, with 8 positions matching TRBD1. The CDR3 is made up of 17 amino acids. J was trimmed by 6 bases and V by 1 base; bases with no gene match: 8. Germline-derived CDR1 and CDR2 are MGHRA and YSYEKL. The CDR3 loop reads CASSQGSQGARNSPLHF. Written as DNA, the CDR3 is TGCGCCAGCAGCCAAGGTAGTCAGGGGGCTCGTAATTCACCCCTCCACTTT.

CDR3 DNA: TGTGCCAGCAGCTTAGGCTCGTCGGGGGAAAAACTGTTTTTT. This gives the protein CASSLGSSGEKLFF. The chain recombines TRBV7-2 with TRBJ1-4; no definite D call. Trimming cost V 1 base and J 8 bases, with 11 bases left between them. Germline CDR1 SGHTA, CDR2 FQGNSA. This CDR3 is 14 amino acids long.

The V gene is TRBV7-6, the J gene TRBJ2-2; 7 bases line up with TRBD2. Germline V gene sequence: CDR1 SGHVS, CDR2 FNYEAQ. Trimming removed 5 bases from V and 2 bases from J; junction bases left unmatched: 2. The CDR3 covers 14 residues. The CDR3 region is CASSPSGNTGELFF. Written as DNA, the CDR3 is TGTGCCAGCAGCCCTAGCGGCAACACCGGGGAGCTGTTTTTT.

This clone was recorded once. The CDR3 here is CASSSLGGANTEAFF. The DNA of the CDR3 is TGTGCCAGCAGCAGCTTGGGGGGCGCGAACACTGAAGCTTTCTTT. The J gene is TRBJ1-1, the V gene TRBV7-2; D is possibly TRBD1 (6 bases). The CDR3 consists of 15 residues. Between the trimmed V and J ends, which lost 5 bases and 1 base, there was a span of 14 bases. The germline CDR1 and CDR2 sequences are SGHTA and FQGNSA. Using reference TRBV7-2 and TRBJ1-1 for the parts outside the CDR3, the full variable domain is GAGVSQSPSNKVTEKGKDVELRCDPISGHTALYWYRQSLGQGLEFLIYFQGNSAPDKSGLPSDRFSAERTGGSVSTLTIQRTQQEDSAVYLCASSSLGGANTEAFFGQGTRLTVV.

The genes are TRBV19 and TRBJ2-7, with 10 bases that match TRBD1. Losses at the gene ends were 5 bases for V and 5 bases for J; bases not matched to a gene: 9. This CDR3 contains 15 residues. Germline CDR1 reads LNHDA; CDR2 reads SQIVND (reference sequence). CDR3 amino acids: CASSLLGTGENEQYF. DNA for the CDR3: TGTGCCAGTAGTCTTCTCGGGACAGGGGAAAACGAGCAGTACTTC. The full variable domain, with the rest looked up from reference TRBV19 and TRBJ2-7, is DGGITQSPKYLFRKEGQNVTLSCEQNLNHDAMYWYRQDPGQGLRLIYYSQIVNDFQKGDIAEGYSVSREKKESFPLTVTSAQKNPTAFYLCASSLLGTGENEQYFGPGTRLTVT.

This chain connects TRBV27 to TRBJ2-3; D uncertain. The length of the CDR3 is 11 residues. V gave up 6 bases and J gave up 2 bases, with 3 bases separating them. Germline lookup yields CDR1 MNHEY and CDR2 SMNVEV (reference sequence). The CDR3 DNA follows: TGTGCCAGCAGATTCACAGATACGCAGTATTTT. It is translated as CASRFTDTQYF.

DNA for the CDR3: TGTGCCAGCAGTTACTCGTCCTCAGGGGACACTGAAGCTTTCTTT. This codes for CASSYSSSGDTEAFF. V and J are TRBV6-5 and TRBJ1-1; the D gene is possibly TRBD1 (6 bases). CDR1 is MNHEY, CDR2 SVGAGI, per germline. Trimming stripped 0 bases from V and 3 bases from J, with 11 bases between. This CDR3 has 15 amino acids.

V gene TRBV11-2 combines with J gene TRBJ1-1; D gene unclear. This CDR3 region has 14 residues. Germline V gene lookup returns CDR1 SGHAT and CDR2 FQNNGV. V lost 0 bases to trimming and J lost 2 bases, with 7 bases between them. The CDR3 here is CASSLDFQNTEAFF. The CDR3 DNA is TGTGCCAGCAGCTTAGATTTTCAAAACACTGAAGCTTTCTTT.

This clone was counted once. The chain links TRBV9 to TRBJ2-3, with TRBD2 matching over 8 bases. Germline V gives CDR1 SGDLS, CDR2 YYNGEE. The V segment lost 4 bases and the J segment 4 bases; nucleotides outside the gene matches: 29. The CDR3 is made up of 22 amino acids. CDR3 DNA sequence: TGTGCCAGCAGCACTCCCCTCCGAAGGGGGAGTAGCGGGATCCCCTGGGCAGATACGCAGTATTTT. This gives the protein CASSTPLRRGSSGIPWADTQYF.

In its sample, this clone was seen a few times. The chain employs TRBV18 and TRBJ1-2; a possible D gene is TRBD1 (6 bases). This CDR3 has 16 amino acids. Looked up from germline, CDR1 is KGHSH and CDR2 is LQKENI. V was clipped by 0 bases and J by 7 bases, with 18 bases between them. CDR3 loop: CASSPPGGLRLLGYTF. The CDR3 bases are TGTGCCAGCTCACCACCAGGGGGGCTCAGACTACTTGGCTACACCTTC.

This chain connects TRBV28 to TRBJ1-2; weak D call: TRBD1 (5 bases). V lost 6 bases to trimming and J lost 14 bases, with 22 bases between them. In germline, CDR1 is MDHEN, CDR2 SYDVKM. The length of the CDR3 is 13 residues. The CDR3 region is CASRSGTPFFNTF. The DNA for the CDR3 is TGTGCCAGCAGATCCGGGACTCCCTTTTTTAATACCTTC.

The chain couples TRBV27 to TRBJ2-7, with D perhaps assigned TRBD1 or TRBD2 (5 bases each). Per the germline V gene, CDR1 is MNHEY and CDR2 is SMNVEV (reference sequence). Between the trimmed V and J ends, which lost 6 bases and 0 bases, there was a span of 12 bases. The length of the CDR3 is 14 residues. CDR3 sequence (DNA): TGTGCCAGCAGGGGCCGGGACGGCTCCTACGAGCAGTACTTC. This translates into CASRGRDGSYEQYF.